One and the same sample provided the 27 T cell receptor beta chains below, sequenced in a study of OX40 agonist ivuxolimab in advanced cancers. Using immunoSEQ multiplex PCR, the repertoire was profiled, and TCRdb retains in-frame clones only, with some absent. Of some 31,000 clones listed, roughly 90% are singletons. The input for sequencing was CD4+ or CD8+ T cells sorted from blood, taken in a trial of the OX40 agonist ivuxolimab. These TCRs come from an adult with an advanced solid tumor such as melanoma, head and neck, liver or kidney cancer.

The chain combines TRBV19 with TRBJ2-3; D not certain. Germline CDR1 LNHDA, CDR2 SQIVND (reference sequence). This CDR3 comprises 13 residues. V was trimmed by 5 bases and J by 2 bases, leaving 8 bases between them. The CDR3 coding sequence is TGTGCCAGTAGTTCAGTTGCCACAGATACGCAGTATTTT. Its translation is CASSSVATDTQYF.

The chain couples TRBV6-4 to TRBJ2-6, with 13 bases that match TRBD2. The germline gives CDR1 MRHNA, CDR2 SNTAGT. This CDR3 is built from 21 residues. V was clipped by 2 bases and J by 0 bases; unmatched bases: 10. The CDR3 spells CASSDAFGLAGEHSGANVLTF. DNA of the CDR3: TGTGCCAGCAGTGACGCGTTCGGACTAGCGGGGGAACACTCTGGGGCCAACGTCCTGACTTTC.

V is TRBV19 and J is TRBJ1-5; a possible D gene is TRBD1 (6 bases). Per germline, CDR1 LNHDA and CDR2 SQIVND (reference sequence). CDR3 length equals 15 residues. V lost 7 bases and J lost 0, with 13 bases in between. The CDR3 DNA reads as TGTGCCAGTAACGCCGGGACATATAGCAATCAGCCCCAGCATTTT. The encoded protein is CASNAGTYSNQPQHF.

The gene calls are TRBV27 and TRBJ2-7, with D unresolved. CDR1 and CDR2 from the germline V gene are MNHEY and SMNVEV (reference sequence). V lost 5 bases and J lost 2, with 13 bases in between. The length of the CDR3 is 14 residues. CDR3 sequence reads: CASSPRDTTYEQYF. The CDR3 coding sequence is TGTGCCAGCAGTCCTCGAGACACAACCTACGAGCAGTACTTC.

The gene calls are TRBV7-3 and TRBJ1-6, with 7 bases identical to TRBD1. Per the germline V gene, CDR1 is SGHTA and CDR2 is FQGTGA. This CDR3 is 17 amino acids long. J was trimmed by 4 bases and V by 4 bases; bases with no gene match: 10. CDR3 in amino acids: CASSSVPTGAYNSPLHF. The CDR3 DNA sequence: TGTGCCAGCAGCTCCGTCCCTACAGGGGCGTATAATTCACCCCTCCACTTT. The whole variable domain, filled in from reference TRBV7-3 and TRBJ1-6, reads GAGVSQTPSNKVTEKGKYVELRCDPISGHTALYWYRQSLGQGPEFLIYFQGTGAADDSGLPNDRFFAVRPEGSVSTLKIQRTERGDSAVYLCASSSVPTGAYNSPLHFGNGTRLTVT.

The J gene is TRBJ2-7, the V gene TRBV7-9; 14 positions match TRBD2. V lost 1 base to trimming and J lost 6 bases; unmatched junction nucleotides: 5. This CDR3 is 16 amino acids long. Germline V lookup: CDR1 SEHNR, CDR2 FQNEAQ (reference sequence). The DNA for the CDR3 is TGTGCCAGCAGCTTAGATGGACTAGCGGGAGGAGGCGAGCAGTACTTC. Encoded protein: CASSLDGLAGGGEQYF.

This chain connects TRBV18 to TRBJ2-7; D is uncertain. CDR3 size: 14 residues. Germline-derived CDR1 and CDR2 are KGHSH and LQKENI. The V and J ends lost 6 bases and 5 bases respectively, with 17 bases between them. The chain's CDR3 is CASSGSEFFHEQYF. The CDR3, as DNA: TGTGCCAGCTCGGGAAGTGAGTTTTTTCACGAGCAGTACTTC.

The rearrangement links TRBV25-1 to TRBJ1-1; D call uncertain. The CDR3 runs 12 residues. The ends were cut back, 8 bases at V and 1 base at J, with 8 bases in the middle. Germline loops: CDR1 MGHDK, CDR2 SYGVNS. The CDR3 DNA reads as TGTGCCAGCTCCGAAGGGAACACTGAAGCTTTCTTT. It codes for CASSEGNTEAFF.

The chain joins TRBV7-9 to TRBJ2-5; 7 bases are shared with TRBD1. Judging by the DNA end, TRBJ2-7 fits better; the J call may be wrong. The CDR3 has 14 amino acids. Looked up from germline, CDR1 is SEHNR and CDR2 is FQNEAQ (reference sequence). CDR3 sequence reads: CASRPNRGPYEQYF. The CDR3, as DNA: TGTGCCAGCAGACCGAACAGGGGACCCTACGAGCAGTACTTC.

The gene calls are TRBV28 and TRBJ2-1; TRBD1 might be the D (6 bases). CDR1 MDHEN and CDR2 SYDVKM come from the germline V gene. Trimming cost V 3 bases and J 10 bases, with 19 bases left between them. CDR3 length: 15 residues. The CDR3 region has the DNA TGTGCCAGCAGTTTGAGTCTGGGGGCAAGGGGCGAGCAGTTCTTC. Translation gives CASSLSLGARGEQFF.

The J gene is TRBJ2-7, the V gene TRBV27; 10 bases agree with TRBD1. Germline V gene lookup returns CDR1 MNHEY and CDR2 SMNVEV (reference sequence). V lost 5 bases and J lost 3; bases outside the gene matches: 4. The CDR3 has 14 residues. CDR3 loop: CASSPRTGGYEQYF. DNA for the CDR3: TGTGCCAGCAGTCCCCGGACAGGGGGCTACGAGCAGTACTTC.

The gene calls are TRBV4-1 and TRBJ1-1; TRBD1 matches 9 bases. Germline lookup yields CDR1 MGHRA and CDR2 YSYEKL. The CDR3 runs to 14 residues. The V segment lost 3 bases and the J segment 7 bases; nucleotides outside the gene matches: 6. The CDR3, as DNA: TGCGCCAGCAGCCACAGGGACAGGGTGGATGAAGCTTTCTTT. This encodes CASSHRDRVDEAFF.

The genes are TRBV2 and TRBJ1-2, with a possible D match to TRBD1 (6 bases). Trimming pared 2 bases from V and 6 bases from J, leaving 13 bases between. Per the germline V gene, CDR1 is SNHLY and CDR2 is FYNNEI. This CDR3 has 14 amino acids. The CDR3 DNA sequence: TGTGCCAGCAGTGAATACTCCGGGACACATGGCTACACCTTC. Its translation is CASSEYSGTHGYTF.

The rearrangement links TRBV2 to TRBJ2-1, with D tentatively TRBD1 or TRBD2 (6 bases each). This CDR3 contains 16 residues. Between the trimmed V and J ends, which lost 5 bases and 4 bases, there was a span of 18 bases. Looked up from germline, CDR1 is SNHLY and CDR2 is FYNNEI. The CDR3 is CASSKRGAPNYNEQFF. The CDR3 region has the DNA TGTGCCAGCAGTAAAAGGGGGGCCCCGAATTACAATGAGCAGTTCTTC.

The chain couples TRBV4-3 to TRBJ1-5; no clear D. Germline lookup yields CDR1 LGHNA and CDR2 YSLEER. V lost 2 bases and J lost 2, with 7 bases in between. This CDR3 is 14 amino acids long. The CDR3 sequence is CASSQQAGNQPQHF. The CDR3 DNA is TGCGCCAGCAGCCAACAGGCGGGCAATCAGCCCCAGCATTTT.

The V and J genes are TRBV6-6 and TRBJ2-7; no clear D gene. There are 12 residues in the CDR3. Trimming shortened V by 6 bases and J by 6 bases, and 12 bases separated the two germline ends. CDR1 MNHNY and CDR2 SVGAGI come from the germline V gene (reference sequence). The CDR3 region has the DNA TGTGCCAGCAGCACCCTTGGCGGCGAGCAGTACTTC. This sequence encodes CASSTLGGEQYF.

This clone came up once. This chain connects TRBV2 to TRBJ1-1; perhaps TRBD1 as D (6 bases). Trimming left V 3 bases short and J 1 base short, with 12 bases between. There are 15 residues in the CDR3. In germline, CDR1 is SNHLY, CDR2 FYNNEI. The CDR3: CASSDYGRGNTEAFF. The CDR3 DNA reads as TGTGCCAGCAGTGACTATGGCAGGGGGAACACTGAAGCTTTCTTT.

The chain is built from TRBV7-9 and TRBJ1-1, with D possibly being TRBD1 (6 bases). This CDR3 region has 15 residues. The V and J ends lost 5 bases and 1 base respectively, with 14 bases between them. Germline CDR1 and CDR2: SEHNR and FQNEAQ (reference sequence). The CDR3 loop reads CASSRGTPSNTEAFF. DNA of the CDR3: TGTGCCAGCAGCCGTGGGACACCTTCGAACACTGAAGCTTTCTTT.

The rearrangement joins TRBV4-3 to TRBJ2-7, with 9 nucleotides matching TRBD1. The CDR3 is 15 amino acids. The junction had 4 bases not matched to a gene; V was cut back by 1 base and J by 3 bases. Germline-derived CDR1 and CDR2 are LGHNA and YSLEER. CDR3 protein: CASSQGQGVLYEQYF. The CDR3 DNA follows: TGCGCCAGCAGCCAAGGACAGGGGGTGCTCTACGAGCAGTACTTC.

The genes are TRBV9 and TRBJ2-2; D call uncertain. Germline lookup yields CDR1 SGDLS and CDR2 YYNGEE. This CDR3 spans 17 amino acids. The V gene lost 4 bases and the J gene lost 0 bases, with 16 bases spanning the gap. DNA for the CDR3: TGTGCCAGCAGCTCCCCTGGTAGAGGAACGAACACCGGGGAGCTGTTTTTT. It yields the protein CASSSPGRGTNTGELFF.

This clone was seen a few times. The genes are TRBV9 and TRBJ1-1, with a possible D match to TRBD1 (5 bases). The CDR3 has 17 amino acids. Trimming left V 0 bases short and J 1 base short, with 16 bases between. From germline, CDR1 is SGDLS and CDR2 YYNGEE. The CDR3 spells CASSVGVGRTGNTEAFF. The CDR3, as DNA: TGTGCCAGCAGCGTAGGAGTGGGACGAACGGGGAACACTGAAGCTTTCTTT.

The rearrangement links TRBV5-6 to TRBJ2-1, with TRBD2 identical over 9 bases. V was clipped by 4 bases and J by 0 bases; unmatched bases: 5. The CDR3 extends over 16 amino acids. The V gene's germline CDR1 is SGHDT and CDR2 YYEEEE. CDR3 in amino acids: CASSGAGLASYNEQFF. In DNA form, the CDR3 reads TGTGCCAGCAGCGGAGCGGGACTAGCCTCCTACAATGAGCAGTTCTTC. Based on the CDR3 plus reference TRBV5-6 and TRBJ2-1, the full variable domain is DAGVTQSPTHLIKTRGQQVTLRCSPKSGHDTVSWYQQALGQGPQFIFQYYEEEERQRGNFPDRFSGHQFPNYSSELNVNALLLGDSALYLCASSGAGLASYNEQFFGPGTRLTVL.

The chain has TRBV12-5 and TRBJ2-1, with no clear D. Per germline, CDR1 LGHNT and CDR2 FRNRAP. The CDR3 spans 13 residues. V was pared by 0 bases and J by 9 bases, with 9 bases between. CDR3 region: CASGLVRGSEQFF. As DNA, the CDR3 is TGTGCTAGTGGTTTGGTAAGAGGATCTGAGCAGTTCTTC.

The chain joins TRBV5-8 to TRBJ2-3; D gene uncertain. Germline loops: CDR1 SGHTS, CDR2 YDEGEE. The CDR3 loop spans 15 amino acids. Between the trimmed V and J ends, which lost 2 bases and 6 bases, there was a span of 16 bases. The CDR3 is CASSFGILTPDTQYF. In DNA, the CDR3 is TGTGCCAGCAGCTTTGGCATCCTTACACCGGATACGCAGTATTTT.

The chain has TRBV23-1 and TRBJ1-5; possible D gene TRBD1, 6 bases. TRBV23-1 qualifies as an ORF whose function is uncertain. The CDR3 is made up of 17 amino acids. Trimming stripped 4 bases from V and 3 bases from J, with 19 bases between. DNA of the CDR3: TGCGCCAGCAGTCCCCCGACAGGTTCAGGGTACAATCAGCCCCAGCATTTT. As protein: CASSPPTGSGYNQPQHF.

The chain recombines TRBV6-1 with TRBJ1-6; 10 nucleotides align to TRBD1. The length of the CDR3 is 17 residues. Trimming took 0 bases from V and 6 from J; bases not matched to a gene: 5. Germline V gives CDR1 MNHNS, CDR2 SASEGT. The CDR3 DNA reads TGTGCCAGCAGTGAAGCGGGACAGGGGATAAGTAATTCACCCCTCCACTTT. It yields the protein CASSEAGQGISNSPLHF.

The gene calls are TRBV5-1 and TRBJ2-7; possibly TRBD1 for D (5 bases). The CDR3 consists of 15 residues. V lost 0 bases to trimming and J lost 4 bases, with 14 bases between them. The germline V gene encodes CDR1 SGHRS and CDR2 YFSETQ. For the CDR3, the DNA is TGCGCCAGCAGCTTGGATTGGACAACGAAGTACGAGCAGTACTTC. Translation gives CASSLDWTTKYEQYF.